Below, 9 T cell receptor beta chains from the same sample are listed, as sequenced in a study of shared clonotypes between healthy human individuals. Measured with immunoSEQ multiplex PCR; TCRdb has only the in-frame clones, and not every one. The top ten hold over 0.12% of the sample, which has roughly 2.6 million clones, approximately 90% seen once. Sequenced: naive CD4+ T cells sorted from blood. Subset of the sample: CD45RA+ positively selected. The receptor set was obtained from a man aged 18-30 years in good health.

The chain couples TRBV4-2 to TRBJ2-7, with 8 bases that match TRBD2. Germline CDR1 reads LGHNA; CDR2 reads YNFKEQ. V trimming: 4 bases; J trimming: 5 bases; junction bases outside the gene matches: 10. This CDR3 contains 15 residues. The DNA of the CDR3 is TGTGCCAGCAGCCCTTTCCGGGGGGGGCGCCACGAGCAGTACTTC. It codes for CASSPFRGGRHEQYF.

This chain joins TRBV5-5 and TRBJ2-7; 14 bases line up with TRBD2. V lost 0 bases and J lost 5; bases outside the gene matches: 7. Germline V CDR1 and CDR2: SGHKS, YYEKEE (reference sequence). The CDR3 is 17 amino acids. In DNA form, the CDR3 reads TGTGCCAGCAGCTTGGACGTGGGACTAGCGGGAGCCGACGAGCAGTACTTC. Its protein is CASSLDVGLAGADEQYF.

This clone was observed a single time. The chain couples TRBV2 to TRBJ1-6; D not certain. Germline V gene lookup returns CDR1 SNHLY and CDR2 FYNNEI. The CDR3 extends over 14 amino acids. Trimming stripped 6 bases from V and 0 bases from J, with 6 bases between. CDR3: CASSQSSYNSPLHF. The CDR3 DNA sequence: TGTGCCAGCAGCCAGAGCTCCTATAATTCACCCCTCCACTTT.

The chain links TRBV2 to TRBJ2-2; 7 nucleotides match TRBD2. The CDR3 is 16 amino acids. CDR1 is SNHLY and CDR2 is FYNNEI in the germline V gene. J lost 0 bases, V lost 7 bases, and 8 bases had no gene match. The CDR3 is CASTRPRGTNTGELFF. The CDR3 DNA is TGTGCCAGCACGCGACCGCGGGGGACGAACACCGGGGAGCTGTTTTTT.

The CDR3 nucleotides are TGTGCCAGCAGTACCGATACAGATACGCAGTATTTT. This encodes CASSTDTDTQYF. The chain has TRBV28 and TRBJ2-3; D gene uncertain. The V and J ends lost 5 bases and 3 bases respectively, with 6 bases between them. Germline V CDR1 and CDR2: MDHEN, SYDVKM. The CDR3 is 12 amino acids.

This chain uses TRBV15 with TRBJ2-3; the match to TRBD2 covers 12 bases. Germline V gene data show CDR1 as LNHNV and CDR2 as YYDKDF (reference sequence). The CDR3 spans 16 residues. Losses at the gene ends were 5 bases for V and 0 bases for J; bases not matched to a gene: 3. CDR3 DNA: TGTGCCACCAGCCCTGGGACTAGCGGGAGCACAGATACGCAGTATTTT. This encodes CATSPGTSGSTDTQYF.

The CDR3 DNA sequence: TGTGCCAGCAGCGCCGGGACAGGGTTGGATCAGCCCCAGCATTTT. Translation: CASSAGTGLDQPQHF. This chain connects TRBV7-8 to TRBJ1-5; TRBD1 matches 9 bases. The ends lost 5 bases at V and 5 bases at J; junction bases unmatched: 7. Germline CDR1 is SGHVS and CDR2 is FQNEAQ. This CDR3 comprises 15 residues.

This sequence joins TRBV13 and TRBJ2-3, with D possibly being TRBD2 (6 bases). The CDR3 consists of 15 residues. From germline, CDR1 is PRHDT and CDR2 FYEKMQ (reference sequence). V was trimmed by 7 bases and J by 5 bases, leaving 19 bases between them. The CDR3 sequence: CASTQRRGLGDTQYF. The CDR3 DNA is TGTGCCAGCACGCAGAGGAGGGGCCTAGGAGATACGCAGTATTTT.

This clone occurred a few times. This chain joins TRBV5-1 and TRBJ2-3, with 8 bases identical to TRBD1. This CDR3 has 14 amino acids. Germline V CDR1 and CDR2: SGHRS, YFSETQ. V lost 4 bases, J lost 1 base, and 2 bases stayed unmatched. CDR3 region: CASSVTGGTDTQYF. Here the CDR3 DNA reads TGCGCCAGCAGCGTGACAGGGGGCACAGATACGCAGTATTTT.